These 24 T cell receptor beta chains were sequenced from one sample in a study of T cell responses to AZD1222 COVID-19 vaccine. Data came from immunoSEQ multiplex PCR; TCRdb stores just in-frame clones and leaves some out. The sample carries approximately 120,000 clones, 88% recorded once. This specimen was peripheral blood, taken on day 0 of AZD1222 vaccination. The source is an adult in good health.

The chain uses TRBV6-5 and TRBJ1-5, with D perhaps TRBD1 (5 bases). CDR1 MNHEY and CDR2 SVGAGI come from the germline V gene. Trimming shortened V by 2 bases and J by 4 bases, and 9 bases separated the two germline ends. The CDR3 loop spans 14 amino acids. Here the CDR3 reads CASSYVQGNQPQHF. The CDR3 DNA is TGTGCCAGCAGTTACGTCCAGGGTAATCAGCCCCAGCATTTT.

The gene calls are TRBV30 and TRBJ2-7, with TRBD2 matching 9 bases. This CDR3 region has 16 residues. The V segment lost 2 bases and the J segment 1 base; nucleotides outside the gene matches: 9. Germline-derived CDR1 and CDR2 are GTSNPN and SVGIG (reference sequence). The CDR3 loop reads CAWSKRLAGPSYEQYF. The CDR3, as DNA: TGTGCCTGGAGTAAAAGGCTAGCGGGACCTTCCTACGAGCAGTACTTC.

The gene calls are TRBV7-2 and TRBJ1-2; the D is unclear. From germline, CDR1 is SGHTA and CDR2 FQGNSA. The CDR3 loop spans 14 amino acids. The V end was cut by 4 bases, the J end by 2 bases, with 11 bases between. The CDR3 DNA reads TGTGCCAGCAGCTCTAGTGCGAGAAACTATGGCTACACCTTC. Translating gives CASSSSARNYGYTF.

The CDR3 bases are TGTGCCAGCAGCCCTCTCGGAGGGGGGGGCACAGATACGCAGTATTTT. It encodes CASSPLGGGGTDTQYF. The gene calls are TRBV11-3 and TRBJ2-3; TRBD2 is a possible D gene (7 bases). Per the germline V gene, CDR1 is SGHNT and CDR2 is YENEEA. Trimming stripped 5 bases from V and 1 base from J, with 16 bases between. The CDR3 length is 16 residues.

The rearrangement links TRBV5-1 to TRBJ1-3, with D unclear. Per the germline V gene, CDR1 is SGHRS and CDR2 is YFSETQ. This CDR3 region has 14 residues. The germline V and J ends were trimmed by 5 bases and 0 bases, with 9 bases remaining between them. The chain's CDR3 is CASRVVSSGNTIYF. The CDR3 nucleotides are TGCGCCAGCAGGGTAGTCAGCTCTGGAAACACCATATATTTT.

The V gene is TRBV5-6, the J gene TRBJ1-1, with D maybe TRBD1 (5 bases). CDR3 length: 13 residues. The germline V and J ends were trimmed by 4 bases and 4 bases, with 11 bases remaining between them. The germline gives CDR1 SGHDT, CDR2 YYEEEE. In DNA, the CDR3 is TGTGCCAGCAGCCCGGGGGGGGTCACTGAAGCTTTCTTT. This gives the protein CASSPGGVTEAFF. Full variable domain (rest looked up from reference TRBV5-6 and TRBJ1-1): DAGVTQSPTHLIKTRGQQVTLRCSPKSGHDTVSWYQQALGQGPQFIFQYYEEEERQRGNFPDRFSGHQFPNYSSELNVNALLLGDSALYLCASSPGGVTEAFFGQGTRLTVV.

The V call is TRBV4-2, the J call TRBJ2-2; no definite D call. Trimming shortened V by 4 bases and J by 3 bases, and 12 bases separated the two germline ends. This CDR3 comprises 15 residues. CDR1 and CDR2 from the germline V gene are LGHNA and YNFKEQ. The DNA for the CDR3 is TGTGCCAGCAGCCCTTTCCGACATGACACCGGGGAGCTGTTTTTT. Its protein is CASSPFRHDTGELFF.

The chain is built from TRBV12-5 and TRBJ2-1; possibly TRBD2 for D (5 bases). This CDR3 contains 16 residues. The germline V gene encodes CDR1 LGHNT and CDR2 FRNRAP. V shed 2 bases and J shed 4 bases, with 15 bases lying between them. The CDR3 DNA follows: TGTGCTAGTGGTTTGAGGAGCGGTGGGGTATACAATGAGCAGTTCTTC. It is translated as CASGLRSGGVYNEQFF.

The sample holds a few counts of this clone. The genes are TRBV5-6 and TRBJ1-3; 7 nucleotides align to TRBD1. J was trimmed by 4 bases and V by 4 bases; bases with no gene match: 5. Germline V gene sequence: CDR1 SGHDT, CDR2 YYEEEE. The CDR3 has 14 amino acids. The CDR3 loop reads CASSPRGRGNTIYF. The DNA of the CDR3 is TGTGCCAGCAGCCCGAGGGGGCGAGGAAACACCATATATTTT.

The V and J genes are TRBV6-2 or TRBV6-3 and TRBJ2-7; D is perhaps TRBD1 or TRBD2 (5 bases each). In germline, CDR1 is MNHEY, CDR2 SVGEGT. This CDR3 spans 17 amino acids. V dropped 0 bases and J dropped 4 bases, with 19 bases sitting between them. The CDR3 DNA is TGTGCCAGCAGTTACTCTACCCTCCGGGGACCTTTTTACGAGCAGTACTTC. Protein: CASSYSTLRGPFYEQYF.

The rearrangement links TRBV4-2 to TRBJ2-2; TRBD2 agrees at 8 bases. With 2 bases clipped from V and 4 bases from J, the junction kept 9 bases outside the gene matches. This CDR3 region has 17 residues. The germline gives CDR1 LGHNA, CDR2 YNFKEQ. CDR3 in amino acids: CASSQPGLAPGTGELFF. The CDR3 DNA reads as TGTGCCAGCAGCCAACCAGGACTAGCCCCGGGCACCGGGGAGCTGTTTTTT.

The chain uses TRBV10-3 and TRBJ1-6; TRBD1 agrees at 7 bases. The CDR3 is 13 amino acids. Germline CDR1 reads ENHRY; CDR2 reads SYGVKD. V gave up 8 bases and J gave up 8 bases; unmatched junction bases: 6. DNA for the CDR3: TGTGCCATCGGTACAGGGGAGGATTCACCCCTCCACTTT. This gives the protein CAIGTGEDSPLHF.

This clone was seen once. The chain joins TRBV18 to TRBJ1-1; 7 bases map to TRBD1. CDR1 and CDR2 from the germline V gene are KGHSH and LQKENI. The V and J ends lost 4 bases and 2 bases, in that order; junction bases with no gene match: 4. CDR3 size: 14 residues. The CDR3 DNA is TGTGCCAGCTCACAGGGGGCTCTTAACACTGAAGCTTTCTTT. Translating gives CASSQGALNTEAFF.

The chain uses TRBV5-1 and TRBJ1-1; no clear D. The germline V gene encodes CDR1 SGHRS and CDR2 YFSETQ. The germline V and J ends were trimmed by 6 bases and 1 base, with 13 bases remaining between them. This CDR3 is built from 14 residues. In DNA, the CDR3 is TGCGCCAGCAATCCCGGAGAGGGGAACACTGAAGCTTTCTTT. Its protein is CASNPGEGNTEAFF.

The V call is TRBV4-1, the J call TRBJ1-5; D ambiguous. Germline CDR1 is MGHRA and CDR2 is YSYEKL. The CDR3 is 15 residues long. Between the trimmed V and J ends, which lost 1 base and 2 bases, there was a span of 9 bases. The DNA of the CDR3 is TGCGCCAGCAGCCAAGTGGTTCTGGGCAATCAGCCCCAGCATTTT. Translated: CASSQVVLGNQPQHF.

V gene TRBV29-1 combines with J gene TRBJ2-7; perhaps TRBD2 as D (5 bases). The CDR3 sequence is 13 residues long. The V gene's germline CDR1 is SQVTM and CDR2 ANQGSEA. Trimming took 6 bases from V and 3 from J, leaving 15 bases between them. The CDR3 sequence is CSVVASWDYEQYF. DNA for the CDR3: TGCAGCGTCGTAGCTAGCTGGGACTACGAGCAGTACTTC.

The chain couples TRBV27 to TRBJ1-4; tentative D call: TRBD1 (6 bases). The CDR3 is made up of 15 amino acids. Trimming removed 6 bases at V and 11 bases at J, with 22 bases between. Per the germline V gene, CDR1 is MNHEY and CDR2 is SMNVEV (reference sequence). The CDR3 loop is CASRSYNRDTEKLFF. The CDR3 DNA is TGTGCCAGCAGATCCTACAATAGGGACACCGAGAAACTGTTTTTT.

The rearrangement uses TRBV29-1 and TRBJ2-1, with D hard to call. Germline CDR1 reads SQVTM; CDR2 reads ANQGSEA. Trimming shortened V by 4 bases and J by 2 bases, and 9 bases separated the two germline ends. The CDR3 contains 13 residues. CDR3 DNA: TGCAGCGTTGGGCCAGGACCCTACAATGAGCAGTTCTTC. It is translated as CSVGPGPYNEQFF.

This clone has only one observation. V and J are TRBV28 and TRBJ1-2; D is possibly TRBD1 (5 bases). The CDR3 extends over 12 amino acids. V was cut by 8 bases and J by 4 bases, with 11 bases left in between. Germline values: CDR1 MDHEN, CDR2 SYDVKM. The CDR3 loop is CASAWGGYGYTF. CDR3 DNA sequence: TGTGCCAGCGCATGGGGGGGCTATGGCTACACCTTC.

This rearrangement joins TRBV5-4 to TRBJ2-5, with 8 bases aligning to TRBD1. CDR1 is SGHNT, CDR2 YYREEE, per germline (reference sequence). The length of the CDR3 is 13 residues. J was trimmed by 4 bases and V by 2 bases; bases with no gene match: 1. This CDR3 is CASSFTGGETQYF. The CDR3, as DNA: TGTGCCAGCAGCTTCACAGGGGGAGAGACCCAGTACTTC.

The chain couples TRBV6-4 to TRBJ1-2; weak D call: TRBD1 (5 bases). Trimming shortened V by 3 bases and J by 7 bases, and 15 bases separated the two germline ends. Germline loops: CDR1 MRHNA, CDR2 SNTAGT. This CDR3 comprises 14 residues. The CDR3 bases are TGTGCCAGCAGTGATCAGCAGGGCAAAGGTGGCTACACCTTC. It specifies CASSDQQGKGGYTF.

The chain recombines TRBV19 with TRBJ2-7; the D gene could be TRBD1 or TRBD2 (6 bases each). V was cut by 7 bases and J by 0 bases, with 16 bases left in between. The CDR3 contains 15 residues. Germline CDR1 reads LNHDA; CDR2 reads SQIVND (reference sequence). For the CDR3, the DNA is TGTGCCAGTAATCCGAGGGGGGAGAGCTCCTACGAGCAGTACTTC. Protein product: CASNPRGESSYEQYF.

The chain couples TRBV3-1 (or the pseudogene TRBV3-2) to TRBJ2-2; D remains ambiguous. Looked up from germline, CDR1 is LGHDT and CDR2 is YNNKEL (reference sequence). V was pared by 4 bases and J by 3 bases, with 9 bases between. The CDR3 contains 14 residues. CDR3: CASSLARDTGELFF. CDR3 sequence (DNA): TGTGCCAGCAGCCTAGCCCGGGACACCGGGGAGCTGTTTTTT.

The rearrangement uses TRBV18 and TRBJ1-2; 8 positions match TRBD1. The germline gives CDR1 KGHSH, CDR2 LQKENI. The CDR3 runs 14 residues. After removal of 3 bases from V and 4 bases from J, the junction contained 4 bases not matched to a gene. The CDR3 region has the DNA TGTGCCAGCTCACCCGGAGGACAGGGCTATGGCTACACCTTC. This translates into CASSPGGQGYGYTF.